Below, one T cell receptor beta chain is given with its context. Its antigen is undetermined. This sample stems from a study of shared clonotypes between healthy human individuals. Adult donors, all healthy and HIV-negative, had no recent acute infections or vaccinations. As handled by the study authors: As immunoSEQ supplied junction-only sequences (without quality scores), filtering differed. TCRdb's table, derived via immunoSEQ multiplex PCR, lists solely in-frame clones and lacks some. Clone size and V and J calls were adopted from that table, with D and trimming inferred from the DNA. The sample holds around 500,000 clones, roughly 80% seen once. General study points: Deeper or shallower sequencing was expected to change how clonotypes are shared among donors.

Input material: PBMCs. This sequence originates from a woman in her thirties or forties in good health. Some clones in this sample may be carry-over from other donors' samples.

CDR3 DNA sequence: TGTGCCACCAGCACAGGGGCTAACTATGGCTACACCTTC. Translating gives CATSTGANYGYTF. J is TRBJ1-2 and V is TRBV15; perhaps TRBD1 as D (6 bases). Germline CDR1 LNHNV, CDR2 YYDKDF (reference sequence). The CDR3 loop spans 13 amino acids. V shed 4 bases and J shed 0 bases, with 6 bases lying between them.